This T cell receptor (beta chain) came from a study of blood T cell repertoires in COVID-19 (dated by TCRdb to about 2020). Broadly, across the study: Samples covering the acute and convalescent phases of COVID-19 were provided by collaborators in the United States, Italy and Spain. The prospective study material was composed of cDNA or gDNA derived from T cells, B-cell-depleted T cells, or PBMCs. The dataset comprised deeply sampled blood TCRbeta repertoires from subjects exposed to, actively infected with, or recovered from COVID-19. The repertoires were released in a freely available public database meant as a resource for research on the immune response to SARS-CoV-2. The samples were drawn from the first 160 participants of the ongoing ImmuneRACE study and from roughly 1,300 subjects provided by 6 global collaborators. Sample metadata almost always included a de-identified subject ID, COVID-19 status, age in years and sex. Where available, HLA class I and class II types were obtained from metadata supplied by the sample provider rather than from assay-based typing.

TCRbeta CDR3 regions were amplified from genomic DNA by means of the immunoSEQ Assay, a bias-controlled multiplex PCR. The original methods were these. Nucleated cell counts per sample were estimated from amplification of reference gene primers within the assay. To quantify the absolute abundance of each unique TCRbeta CDR3 rearrangement, sequence reads were collapsed and filtered. For each sample, productive Simpson clonality was calculated by taking the square root of Simpson's diversity index across productive rearrangements. TCRdb's version of the immuneACCESS table is confined to in-frame rearrangements and falls short of the full clone set. An unresolved V gene accounts for under half of the shortfall where checked; the remainder is of unknown origin. The V and J calls and clone size come from that table; D and trimming were worked out from the DNA. This sample gives 200,000 to 250,000 clones in total; roughly nine tenths of them show up just once. The biggest ten clones account for around 12% of the sample.

Another Seattle source contributed samples from volunteer blood donors who had recovered from COVID-19. Whole blood was collected in K2EDTA tubes by collaborating institutions according to the institutions' own protocols. For TCRbeta analysis, collaborator samples were shipped as frozen whole blood, as isolated PBMCs, or as DNA extracted from either sample type. The germline V gene supplies CDR1 SNHLY and CDR2 FYNNEI. At the junction V is shortened by 3 bases and J by 1 base, with 10 bases in between. Including cysteine and phenylalanine, the CDR3 has 16 amino acids. CDR3 DNA only is kept here, 48 bases in frame from base 1. Overall study outcomes, separate from this receptor: The amount of clinical and demographic metadata varied by source and participant and was provided uncurated.

To note about this clone: No cognate antigen has been identified for it. No base qualities exist here, and no much larger clone lies one base off it.

This receptor was taken from a woman in her late teens or twenties who had recovered from COVID-19. The receptor chain draws on TRBV2 and TRBJ2-6, with a tentative D gene TRBD2 over 5 matching bases. Sequenced input: peripheral blood. The CDR3 reads as follows: CASSELLVSGANVLTF. The base sequence is TGTGCCAGCAGTGAGTTACTAGTTTCTGGGGCCAACGTCCTGACTTTC.